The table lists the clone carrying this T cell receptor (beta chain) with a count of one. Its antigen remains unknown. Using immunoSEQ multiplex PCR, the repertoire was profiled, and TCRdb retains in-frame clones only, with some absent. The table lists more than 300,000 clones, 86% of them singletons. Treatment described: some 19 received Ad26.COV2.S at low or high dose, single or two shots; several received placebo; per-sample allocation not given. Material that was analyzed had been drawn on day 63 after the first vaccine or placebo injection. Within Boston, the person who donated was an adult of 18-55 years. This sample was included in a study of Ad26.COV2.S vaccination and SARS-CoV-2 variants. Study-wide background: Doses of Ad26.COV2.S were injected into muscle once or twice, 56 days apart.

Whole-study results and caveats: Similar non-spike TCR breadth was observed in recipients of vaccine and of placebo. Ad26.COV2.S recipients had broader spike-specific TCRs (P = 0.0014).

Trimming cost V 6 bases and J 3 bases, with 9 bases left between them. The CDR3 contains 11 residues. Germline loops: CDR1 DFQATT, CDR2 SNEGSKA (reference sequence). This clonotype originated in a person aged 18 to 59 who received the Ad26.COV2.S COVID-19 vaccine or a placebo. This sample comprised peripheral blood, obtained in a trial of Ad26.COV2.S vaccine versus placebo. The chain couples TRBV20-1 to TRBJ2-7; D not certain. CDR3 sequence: CSAGKNYEQYF. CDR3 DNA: TGCAGTGCGGGTAAAAACTACGAGCAGTACTTC.